Sequencing of this T cell receptor beta chain was carried out in a study of cytomegalovirus exposure and HLA in healthy donors. Overall study: A previous analysis identified 90 million to 140 million unique TCR beta sequences derived from 180 million or so T cells.

To note about this clone: Its antigen is unidentified.

The study ran its PCR with 60 Vbeta and 13 Jbeta primers. Libraries were prepared by immunoSEQ multiplex PCR; TCRdb keeps only in-frame clonotypes and omits some of them. The sample includes approximately 110,000 clones, 65% to 90% of them seen just once. Study-level findings and limits: An analysis that was carried out later associated some 17,000 TCR beta sequences with HLA alleles at 0.05 false discovery rate. The likely explanation for a cluster of highly shared sequence variants was sequencing artifact. For most TCR beta V segments, an earlier analysis put the productive rate at about 90% or about 30% of the time.

The source material was PBMCs. The sequence came from a woman aged 25 to 39 in good health and CMV-seronegative.

CDR3 sequence reads: CASRGGTGVHTEAFF. CDR3 DNA: TGTGCCAGTAGGGGGGGGACAGGGGTTCACACTGAAGCTTTCTTT. This chain joins TRBV19 and TRBJ1-1; 10 bases map to TRBD1. CDR1 and CDR2 (germline): LNHDA, SQIVND (reference sequence). There are 15 residues in the CDR3. J gave up 3 bases and V 6 bases, and 7 bases lay outside the gene matches.